This T cell receptor (beta chain) was recovered during a study of cytomegalovirus exposure and HLA in healthy donors. Germline CDR1 and CDR2: SGHRS and YFSETQ. Unmatched junction bases numbered 7, after V lost 3 bases and J lost 2 bases. CDR3 length equals 18 residues. Primers: 60 Vbeta forward and 13 Jbeta reverse. As originally analysed: Later reanalysis found 80 million or so unique TCR beta chains, about 10 million of them shared. Generated by immunoSEQ multiplex PCR, the TCRdb table keeps only in-frame clones and is missing some. V, J and clone size were drawn from that table, and D and trimming were deduced from the DNA. Of around 120,000 clones in the sample, around 80% were seen once.

This TCR was recovered from a woman aged 35 to 49 in good health and CMV-seronegative. The material sequenced was PBMCs. The chain combines TRBV5-1 with TRBJ2-6; 11 positions match TRBD1. The CDR3 DNA reads as TGCGCCAGCAGCTCCTTCCCGGGACAGGGGGCTGGGGCCAACGTCCTGACTTTC. This encodes CASSSFPGQGAGANVLTF.